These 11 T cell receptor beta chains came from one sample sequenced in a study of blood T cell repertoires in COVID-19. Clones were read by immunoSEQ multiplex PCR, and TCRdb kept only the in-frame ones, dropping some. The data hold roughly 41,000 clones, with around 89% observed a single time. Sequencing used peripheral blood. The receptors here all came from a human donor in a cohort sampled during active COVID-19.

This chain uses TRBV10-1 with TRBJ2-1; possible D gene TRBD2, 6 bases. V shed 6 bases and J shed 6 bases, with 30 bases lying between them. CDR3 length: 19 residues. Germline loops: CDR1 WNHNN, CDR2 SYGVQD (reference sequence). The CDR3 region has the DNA TGCGCCAGCAGCGCCTTGACCACTGGAGGGAGCGGGCCCTTCAATGAGCAGTTCTTC. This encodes CASSALTTGGSGPFNEQFF.

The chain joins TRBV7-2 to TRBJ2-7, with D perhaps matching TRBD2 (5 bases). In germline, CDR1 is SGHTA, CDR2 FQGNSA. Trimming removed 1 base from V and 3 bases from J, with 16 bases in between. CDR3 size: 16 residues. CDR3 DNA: TGTGCCAGCAGCTTAGGGGAGCTGGCATGGGGCTACGAGCAGTACTTC. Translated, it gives CASSLGELAWGYEQYF.

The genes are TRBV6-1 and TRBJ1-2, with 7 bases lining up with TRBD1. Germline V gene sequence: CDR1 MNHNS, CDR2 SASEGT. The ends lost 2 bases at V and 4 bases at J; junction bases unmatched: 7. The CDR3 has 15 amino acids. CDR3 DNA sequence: TGTGCCAGCAGTGAATTTGCGGGGACAGCCTATGGCTACACCTTC. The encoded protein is CASSEFAGTAYGYTF.

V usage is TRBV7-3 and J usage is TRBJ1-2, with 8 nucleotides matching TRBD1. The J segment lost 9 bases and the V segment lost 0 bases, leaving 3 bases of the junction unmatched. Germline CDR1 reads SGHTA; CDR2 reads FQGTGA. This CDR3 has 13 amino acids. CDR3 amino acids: CASSLTGDRSYTF. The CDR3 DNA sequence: TGTGCCAGCAGCTTAACAGGGGACAGGAGCTACACCTTC.

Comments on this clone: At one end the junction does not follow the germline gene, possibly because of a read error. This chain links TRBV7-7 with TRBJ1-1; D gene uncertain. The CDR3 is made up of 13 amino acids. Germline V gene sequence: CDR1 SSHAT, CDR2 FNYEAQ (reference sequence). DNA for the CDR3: TGTGCTAGCAGCCCCGTAGCCAACACTGAAGCTTTCTTT. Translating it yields CASSPVANTEAFF.

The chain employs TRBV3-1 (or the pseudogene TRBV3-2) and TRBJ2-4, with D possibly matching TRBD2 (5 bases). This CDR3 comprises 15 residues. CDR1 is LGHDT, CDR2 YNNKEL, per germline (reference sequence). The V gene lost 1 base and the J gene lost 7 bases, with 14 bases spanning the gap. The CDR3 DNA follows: TGTGCCAGCAGCCAAGGGAGGCAGCAGACTAACATTCAGTACTTC. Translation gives CASSQGRQQTNIQYF.

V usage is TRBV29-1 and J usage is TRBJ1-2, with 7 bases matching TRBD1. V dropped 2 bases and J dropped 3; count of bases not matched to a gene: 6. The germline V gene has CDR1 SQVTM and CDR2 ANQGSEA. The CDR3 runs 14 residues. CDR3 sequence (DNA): TGCAGCGTTGAAATGCAGGGGGTTGACTATGGCTACACCTTC. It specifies CSVEMQGVDYGYTF.

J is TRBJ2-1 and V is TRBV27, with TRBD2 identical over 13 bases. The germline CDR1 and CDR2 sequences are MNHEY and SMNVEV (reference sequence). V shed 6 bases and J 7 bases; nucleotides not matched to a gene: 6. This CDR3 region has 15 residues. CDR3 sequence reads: CASRGLAGRGNEQFF. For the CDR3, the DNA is TGTGCCAGCAGGGGACTAGCGGGAAGAGGGAATGAGCAGTTCTTC.

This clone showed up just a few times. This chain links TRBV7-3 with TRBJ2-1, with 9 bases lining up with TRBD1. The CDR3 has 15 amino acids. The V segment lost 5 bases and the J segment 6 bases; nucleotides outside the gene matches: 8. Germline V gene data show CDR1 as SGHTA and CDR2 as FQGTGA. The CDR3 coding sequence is TGTGCCAGCAGCCATGGGACAGGGAAAGGCAATGAGCAGTTCTTC. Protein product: CASSHGTGKGNEQFF.

CDR3 sequence reads: CASSQVAVAGLANEQFF. The CDR3 DNA sequence: TGTGCCAGCAGCCAAGTAGCGGTGGCGGGACTAGCTAATGAGCAGTTCTTC. The gene calls are TRBV3-1 (or the pseudogene TRBV3-2) and TRBJ2-1, with 9 bases lining up with TRBD2. The length of the CDR3 is 17 residues. The V segment lost 1 base and the J segment 7 bases; nucleotides outside the gene matches: 11. Germline loops: CDR1 LGHDT, CDR2 YNNKEL (reference sequence).

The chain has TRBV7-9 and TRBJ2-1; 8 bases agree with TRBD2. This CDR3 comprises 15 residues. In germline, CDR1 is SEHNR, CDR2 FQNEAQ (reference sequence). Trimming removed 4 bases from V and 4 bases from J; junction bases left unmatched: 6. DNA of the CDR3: TGTGCCAGCAGCTCAACTAGCGGTAATTACAATGAGCAGTTCTTC. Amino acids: CASSSTSGNYNEQFF.